This entry is about one T cell receptor (beta chain). Per the original methods: Quantification of nucleated cells was approximated via reference gene primer amplification. Sequencing used immunoSEQ multiplex PCR; TCRdb keeps in-frame clones, though not all of them. The V and J calls and the clone size are those of that table, but D and trimming were determined from the DNA. The table records 450,000 or so clones, 70% to 90% of them present only once. The data were taken from a study of blood T cell repertoires in COVID-19. Study as a whole: Acute-phase and convalescent COVID-19 samples originated in the United States, Italy and Spain.

This receptor was identified in a woman aged 40 to 55 with COVID-19, enrolled during active disease. Specimen: peripheral blood.

This CDR3 is CASRANGEVLSTDTQYF. DNA of the CDR3: TGTGCCAGCAGGGCCAACGGGGAGGTACTTAGCACAGATACGCAGTATTTT. The chain combines TRBV2 with TRBJ2-3, with a weak D call TRBD2 (6 bases). The CDR3 length is 17 residues. Per the germline V gene, CDR1 is SNHLY and CDR2 is FYNNEI. The germline V and J ends were trimmed by 6 bases and 0 bases, with 19 bases remaining between them. Full variable domain (outside the CDR3, taken from reference TRBV2 and TRBJ2-3): EPEVTQTPSHQVTQMGQEVILRCVPISNHLYFYWYRQILGQKVEFLVSFYNNEISEKSEIFDDQFSVERPDGSNFTLKIRSTKLEDSAMYFCASRANGEVLSTDTQYFGPGTRLTVL.